This T cell receptor beta chain was captured by sequencing in a study of cytomegalovirus exposure and HLA in healthy donors. Across the whole study: Later, an analysis reported that the 100 to 150 validation repertoires had used the same platform as the roughly 680 first-cohort repertoires.

This table comes from immunoSEQ multiplex PCR, and its TCRdb copy is limited to in-frame clones, with some not included. The sample lists about 150,000 clones, 75% to 90% seen once, with 20% to 25% in the top ten. A note on this clone: Its target is unknown.

Study-level findings and limits: Associated with cytomegalovirus, according to the listing, were 150 to 200 TCR beta chains. According to a subsequent analysis, TCR clusters from the first cohort were inclined to appear together in the 100 to 150 validation repertoires. A classifier reportedly called cytomegalovirus status with high sensitivity and specificity.

This TCR was recovered from a man between 18 and 35 years old in good health and CMV-seropositive. Sequenced input: PBMCs.

DNA for the CDR3: TGCGCCAGCAGCTTGGACAGTCTCTCTGGAAACACCATATATTTT. Residues: CASSLDSLSGNTIYF. This chain links TRBV5-1 with TRBJ1-3; D is undetermined. Between the trimmed V and J ends, which lost 0 bases and 0 bases, there was a span of 7 bases. The CDR3 has 15 residues. Germline CDR1 is SGHRS and CDR2 is YFSETQ.